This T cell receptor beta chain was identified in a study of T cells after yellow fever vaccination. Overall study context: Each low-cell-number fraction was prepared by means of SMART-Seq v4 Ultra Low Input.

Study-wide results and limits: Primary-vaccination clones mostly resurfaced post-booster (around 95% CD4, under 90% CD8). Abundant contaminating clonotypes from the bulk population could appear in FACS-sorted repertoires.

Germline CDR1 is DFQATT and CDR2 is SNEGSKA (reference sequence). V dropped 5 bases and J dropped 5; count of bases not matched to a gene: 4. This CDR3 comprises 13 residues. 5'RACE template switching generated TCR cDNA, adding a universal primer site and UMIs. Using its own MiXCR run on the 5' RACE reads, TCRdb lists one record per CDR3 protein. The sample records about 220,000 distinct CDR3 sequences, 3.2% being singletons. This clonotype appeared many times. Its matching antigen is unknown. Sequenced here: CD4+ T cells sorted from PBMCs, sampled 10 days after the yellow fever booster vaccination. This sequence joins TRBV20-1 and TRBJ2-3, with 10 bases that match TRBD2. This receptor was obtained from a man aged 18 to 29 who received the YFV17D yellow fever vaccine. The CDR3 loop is CSAVAGGKDTQYF. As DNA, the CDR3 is TGCAGTGCTGTAGCGGGGGGAAAAGATACGCAGTATTTT.